The rows below give T cell receptor beta chains drawn from one sample of a study of vaccination and CD4 T cells after COVID-19. What these receptors recognize is not known. TCRdb re-called the PCR reads with MiXCR, one entry per CDR3 protein. Altogether about 17,000 distinct CDR3 sequences are present, 40% to 50% being singletons, with the ten largest covering 20% to 25%. Sample: CD4+ T cells from blood, cultured in vitro, taken about 7 months after SARS-CoV-2 vaccination. The receptors were gathered from a human donor who had recovered from COVID-19. Both conserved end residues are part of each CDR3. D genes are given only for firm matches. Rows may omit the clone size; those that give it use once, few, many or a size class.

TRBV20-1	TRBJ2-1	-	-	TGCAGTGCTAGAGTCCGCCTAGCCGGATTTTACAATGAGCAGTTCTTC	CSARVRLAGFYNEQFF
TRBV6-1	TRBJ1-1	-	-	TGTGCCAGCAGTGGAAGGACGGGGAACACTGAAGCTTTCTTT	CASSGRTGNTEAFF
TRBV7-2	TRBJ1-1	-	-	TGTGCCAGCAGCTTCACCACAGGGCCTCAAGCTTTCTTT	CASSFTTGPQAFF
TRBV24-1	TRBJ2-3	-	-	TGTGCCACCAGTGACCGAACTAGCCGCACAGATACGCAGTATTTT	CATSDRTSRTDTQYF
TRBV6-2/TRBV6-3	TRBJ1-3	-	-	TGTGCCAGCAGCAACACCCGCTTGGGAAACACCATATATTTT	CASSNTRLGNTIYF
TRBV19	TRBJ1-1	-	-	TGTGCCAGTACCACAGGATGGACTGAAGCTTTCTTT	CASTTGWTEAFF
TRBV4-1	TRBJ1-2	-	-	TGCGCCAGCAGCCAAGACCCCATGGAGGGTGGCTACACCTTC	CASSQDPMEGGYTF
TRBV10-1	TRBJ1-1	once	TRBD1	TGCGCCAACGAGGGCAGGGGGATCGACACTGAAGCTTTCTTT	CANEGRGIDTEAFF
TRBV2	TRBJ2-5	-	TRBD1	TGTGCCAGCAACAGACAGGGAAAGACCCAGTACTTC	CASNRQGKTQYF
TRBV4-2	TRBJ2-5	once	-	TGTGCCAGCAGCCAAGTTAGTGGTAGAAGACAAGAGACCCAGTACTTC	CASSQVSGRRQETQYF
TRBV7-3	TRBJ2-3	once	-	TGTGCCAGCAGCTTAGTGAGCGGGGATACGCAGTATTTT	CASSLVSGDTQYF
TRBV7-6	TRBJ1-1	once	-	TGTGCCAGCAGCTCGGACAGCAACACTGAAGCTTTCTTT	CASSSDSNTEAFF
TRBV7-9	TRBJ1-1	few	-	TGTGCCAGCAGAGCAGGACAAGCGAACACTGAAGCTTTCTTT	CASRAGQANTEAFF
TRBV24-1	TRBJ2-1	-	TRBD2	TGTGCCACCTCCGACGCCGGGACTAGCGGGGGATATGAGCAGTTCTTC	CATSDAGTSGGYEQFF
TRBV19	TRBJ2-3	-	TRBD1	TGTGCCAGCCACAGGGGTAGCACAGATACGCAGTATTTT	CASHRGSTDTQYF
TRBV6-1	TRBJ2-2	-	-	TGTGCCAGCAGGAGGTACACCGGGGAGCTGTTTTTT	CASRRYTGELFF
TRBV20-1	TRBJ2-1	-	TRBD1	TGCAGTGCTAGTTCAGGGGGCATCAATGAGCAGTTCTTC	CSASSGGINEQFF
TRBV6-2/TRBV6-3	TRBJ1-1	few	TRBD1	TGTGCCAGCACGACAGGGGGCGGCACTGAAGCTTTCTTT	CASTTGGGTEAFF
TRBV11-3	TRBJ2-7	-	-	TGTGCCAGCAGCCCCGACGCCGTGGAATACGAGCAGTACTTC	CASSPDAVEYEQYF
TRBV7-6	TRBJ2-1	-	TRBD2	TGTGCCAGCAGCTTAGTCCAGCGGGACTATGAGCAGTTCTTC	CASSLVQRDYEQFF
TRBV18	TRBJ2-5	-	TRBD1	TGTGCCAGCTCACCAGCGGGACAGGGGAACCAAGAGACCCAGTACTTC	CASSPAGQGNQETQYF
TRBV27	TRBJ2-3	-	TRBD2	TGTGCCAGCAGTTTAGACGGGGGGGCCACAGATGCGCAGTATTTT	CASSLDGGATDAQYF
TRBV5-1	TRBJ1-1	few	-	TGCGCCAGCAGCGGGGGTCGGGGGCTTGATACTGAAGCTTTCTTT	CASSGGRGLDTEAFF
TRBV20-1	TRBJ2-7	few	-	TGCAGTGCTAGAGAAAGGGCCGTAACCTACGAGCAGTACTTC	CSARERAVTYEQYF
TRBV7-9	TRBJ2-2	-	-	TGTGCCAGCAGCGACCCCAGGAGGAACACCGGGGAGCTGTTTTTT	CASSDPRRNTGELFF
TRBV24-1	TRBJ2-7	-	TRBD1	TGTGCCACCAGCGACCCGGGACAGGGGGGGGACGAGCAGTACTTC	CATSDPGQGGDEQYF
TRBV6-1	TRBJ1-2	once	TRBD1	TGTGCCAGCAGTCGGGAGCATCGGACAGGGGAACATGGCTACACCTTC	CASSREHRTGEHGYTF
TRBV7-2	TRBJ1-2	-	-	TGTGCCAGCAGCCAAGATGTCCAGAAACGCTATGGCTACACCTTC	CASSQDVQKRYGYTF
TRBV6-1	TRBJ2-7	-	-	TGTGCCAGCAGTCTAGGGACCTACGAGCAGTACTTC	CASSLGTYEQYF
TRBV6-1	TRBJ2-1	-	-	TGTGCCAGCAGCAAGGCTGGGCCAGGTGGCAATGAGCAGTTCTTC	CASSKAGPGGNEQFF
TRBV11-2	TRBJ1-1	medium-sized	TRBD1	TGTGCCAGCAGCCCAATGGGGACAGGGTTCACTGAAGCTTTCTTT	CASSPMGTGFTEAFF
TRBV20-1	TRBJ2-1	-	-	TGCAGTGCTAGAGACTCGAGGGCCTACAATGAGCAGTTCTTC	CSARDSRAYNEQFF
TRBV18	TRBJ2-5	-	-	TGTGCCAGCTCACCAGGGGTAGAGACCCAGTACTTC	CASSPGVETQYF
TRBV20-1	TRBJ1-6	few	TRBD1	TGCAGTGCTAGTCCAGGGGGAGGAAATTCACCCCTCCACTTT	CSASPGGGNSPLHF
TRBV9	TRBJ2-7	-	TRBD2	TGTGCCAGCAGCGTTAGCGGGAACTCCTACGAGCAGTACTTC	CASSVSGNSYEQYF
TRBV20-1	TRBJ2-1	-	-	TGCAGTGCTAGGAGGGGCGGGCCATACAATGAGCAGTTCTTC	CSARRGGPYNEQFF
TRBV27	TRBJ1-2	-	-	TGTGCCAGCAGTTTAATACCGGCAGCAAACTATGGCTACACCTTC	CASSLIPAANYGYTF
TRBV7-9	TRBJ1-3	-	-	TGTGCCAGCAGCTTGTTGGTCCCCTACTCTGGAAACACCATATATTTT	CASSLLVPYSGNTIYF
TRBV6-5	TRBJ2-3	-	-	TGTGCCAGCAGTTCCACCTTTTCGGGGGAGACAGATACGCAGTATTTT	CASSSTFSGETDTQYF
TRBV4-1	TRBJ2-7	-	-	TGCGCCAGCAGCCACCCCAACTCCGGGGGGCGAGGCGAGCAGTACTTC	CASSHPNSGGRGEQYF
TRBV12-3/TRBV12-4	TRBJ2-7	-	-	TGTGCCAGCAGTGTTGGTTACGAGCAGTACTTC	CASSVGYEQYF
TRBV7-8	TRBJ1-5	few	-	TGTGCCAGCAGCCTACAGGAGATCAATCAGCCCCAGCATTTT	CASSLQEINQPQHF
TRBV19	TRBJ2-1	-	-	TGTGCCAGTAGCATCGGGAACGCTTACAATGAGCAGTTCTTC	CASSIGNAYNEQFF
TRBV7-6	TRBJ1-1	-	-	TGTGCCAGCAGCAGACAGGCGTCTACGGGCACTGAAGCTTTCTTT	CASSRQASTGTEAFF
TRBV6-5	TRBJ2-5	few	TRBD1	TGTGCCAGCAGTTACGGACAGGGTGAGGAGACCCAGTACTTC	CASSYGQGEETQYF
TRBV20-1	TRBJ2-7	-	TRBD1	TGCAGTGCTCTCGACAGGGTGAAGGCCTACGAGCAGTACTTC	CSALDRVKAYEQYF
TRBV20-1	TRBJ2-7	few	TRBD2	TGCAGTGCTAGACCGGGACTAGCGACTTACGAGCAGTACTTC	CSARPGLATYEQYF
TRBV7-9	TRBJ2-5	medium-sized	-	TGTGCCAGCAGCTTAGTGTTTTACGTGGGACTCCGGAAAGAGACCCAGTACTTC	CASSLVFYVGLRKETQYF
TRBV19	TRBJ1-2	-	-	TGTGCCAGTAGGACAGGCCCTAACTATGGCTACACCTTC	CASRTGPNYGYTF
TRBV19	TRBJ1-2	-	-	TGTGCCAGTAGCCCCGACGGGTATAACTATGGCTACACCTTC	CASSPDGYNYGYTF
TRBV19	TRBJ2-7	-	-	TGTGCCAGTAGTTCCCAGGGGTCATACTCCTACGAGCAGTACTTC	CASSSQGSYSYEQYF
TRBV7-2	TRBJ1-6	-	-	TGTGCCAGCAGCTTAGAAGGGGGAACAGGGTTCCACTTT	CASSLEGGTGFHF
TRBV15	TRBJ1-1	-	TRBD1	TGTGCCACCAGCAGGGGTGGGACAGTTCGGGTGAACACTGAAACTTTCTTT	CATSRGGTVRVNTETFF